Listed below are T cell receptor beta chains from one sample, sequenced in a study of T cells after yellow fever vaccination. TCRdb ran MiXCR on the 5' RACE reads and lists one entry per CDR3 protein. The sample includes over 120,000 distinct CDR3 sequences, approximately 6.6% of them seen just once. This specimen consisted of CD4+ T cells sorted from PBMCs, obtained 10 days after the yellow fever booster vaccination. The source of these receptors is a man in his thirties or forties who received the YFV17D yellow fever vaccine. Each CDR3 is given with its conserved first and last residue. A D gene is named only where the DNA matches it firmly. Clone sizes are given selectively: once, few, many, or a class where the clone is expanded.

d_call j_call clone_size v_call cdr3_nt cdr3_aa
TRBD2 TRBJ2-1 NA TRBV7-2 TGTGCCAGCAGCTTGGACGGGAGGCCCTACAATGAGCAGTTCTTC CASSLDGRPYNEQFF
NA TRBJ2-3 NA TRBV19 TGTGCCAGTAGGGGGGAAGTCACAGATACGCAGTATTTT CASRGEVTDTQYF
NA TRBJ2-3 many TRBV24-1 TGTGCCACCCGTGGGCTTACAGATACGCAGTATTTT CATRGLTDTQYF
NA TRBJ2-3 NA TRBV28 TGTGCCAGCAGGCCATGGGGGGGCACAGATACGCAGTATTTT CASRPWGGTDTQYF
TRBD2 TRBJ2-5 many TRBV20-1 TGCAGTGCTAGAGATCTCCTAGCGGTAGAGACCCAGTACTTC CSARDLLAVETQYF
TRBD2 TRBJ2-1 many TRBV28 TGTGCCAGCAGAATAGCGGGCTCCTACAATGAGCAGTTCTTC CASRIAGSYNEQFF
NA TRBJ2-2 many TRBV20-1 TGCAGTGCAAGACGGGGACAAGCGTTTGGGGAGCTGTTTTTT CSARRGQAFGELFF
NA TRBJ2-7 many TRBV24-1 TGTGCCACCAGTGATGCCAGCGGTGGAGTGCGTGAGCAGTACTTC CATSDASGGVREQYF
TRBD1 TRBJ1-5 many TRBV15 TGTGCCACCAGCAGAGAACAGGGGAATCAGCCCCAGCATTTT CATSREQGNQPQHF
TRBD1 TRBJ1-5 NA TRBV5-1 TGCGCCAGCAGCCAGGGGGGCGGCAATCAGCCCCAGCATTTT CASSQGGGNQPQHF
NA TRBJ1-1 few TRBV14 TGTGCCAGCAGCCAAGGAGGAATTTCTGAAGCTTTCTTT CASSQGGISEAFF
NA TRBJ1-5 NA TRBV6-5 TGTGCCAGCAGTCTGGGCACCGGACACTATAGCAATCAGCCCCAGCATTTT CASSLGTGHYSNQPQHF
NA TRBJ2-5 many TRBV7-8 TGTGCCAGCAGCCTTATTGGGGGGGCCAGCGGGCAAGAGACCCAGTACTTC CASSLIGGASGQETQYF
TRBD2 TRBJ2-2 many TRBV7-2 TGTGCCAGCAGCATTAGGACTAGCTGGACCGGGGAGCTGTTTTTT CASSIRTSWTGELFF
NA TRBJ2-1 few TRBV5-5 TGTGCCAGCAGCCAGTCAGGGGGGTCTTACAATGAGCAGTTCTTC CASSQSGGSYNEQFF
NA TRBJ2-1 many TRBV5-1 TGCGCCAGCAGCTTGGAACAGAGCTCCTACAATGAGCAGTTCTTC CASSLEQSSYNEQFF
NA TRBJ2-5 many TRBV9 TGTGCCAGCAGCGTAGGAGCGGAAGAGACCCAGTACTTC CASSVGAEETQYF
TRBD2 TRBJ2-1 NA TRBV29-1 TGCAGCCCCTCTCGGCCTAGCGGGAGTATGAGTGAGCAGTTCTTC CSPSRPSGSMSEQFF
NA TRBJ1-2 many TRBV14 TGTGCCAGCAGCCTTAGAGGCAGAGACTTCTATGGCTACACCTTC CASSLRGRDFYGYTF
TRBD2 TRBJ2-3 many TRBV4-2 TGTGCCAGCAGCCTTGCGGGAGCGGCTCGCACAGATACGCAGTATTTT CASSLAGAARTDTQYF
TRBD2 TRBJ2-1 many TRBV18 TGTGCCAGCTCGACCGGGGGGGCGGGTTCCTACAATGAGCAGTTCTTC CASSTGGAGSYNEQFF
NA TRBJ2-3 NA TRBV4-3 TGCGCCAGCAGCCAAGCATCAGGTGGGACTAGCACAGATACGCAGTATTTT CASSQASGGTSTDTQYF
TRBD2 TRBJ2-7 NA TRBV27 TGTGCCAGCAGTTTCTCAAGCACGACGGTAAGCGGGAGGGCCCTCGATCGGTACGAGCAGTACTTC CASSFSSTTVSGRALDRYEQYF
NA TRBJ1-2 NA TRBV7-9 TGTGCCAGCAGCTTAGAGAAGTTGGGTTATGGCTACACCTTC CASSLEKLGYGYTF
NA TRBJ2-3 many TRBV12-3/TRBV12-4 TGTGCCAGCAGTTCCTTTTCGGGCACAGATACGCAGTATTTT CASSSFSGTDTQYF
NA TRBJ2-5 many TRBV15 TGTGCCACCAGCAGCAGGGTGGAAGAGACCCAGTACTTC CATSSRVEETQYF
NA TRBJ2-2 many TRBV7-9 TGTGCCAGCAGCCCCCGCCCTGGCACGCCAACCGGGGAGCTGTTTTTT CASSPRPGTPTGELFF
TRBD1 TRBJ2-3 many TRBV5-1 TGCGCCAGCAGCTTGGGCTCCGGGACAGCGGGCACAGATACGCAGTATTTT CASSLGSGTAGTDTQYF
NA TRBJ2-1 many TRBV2 TGTGCCAGCACTGCCTTAAATGAGCAGTTCTTC CASTALNEQFF
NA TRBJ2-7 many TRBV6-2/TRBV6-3 TGTGCCAGCAGGAACACAGAGATCCCCGTTTGTTACTTC CASRNTEIPVCYF
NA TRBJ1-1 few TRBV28 TGTGCCAGCAGTTTAGTCCCAACGACGGCTTTCTTT CASSLVPTTAFF
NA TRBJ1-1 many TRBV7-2 TGTGCCAGCAGCCCCCAGACGGGGCGCACTGAAGCTTTCTTT CASSPQTGRTEAFF
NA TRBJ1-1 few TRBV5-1 TGCGCCAGCAGCTCAATCATGAACACTGAAGCTTTCTTT CASSSIMNTEAFF
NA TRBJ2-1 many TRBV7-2 TGTGCCAGCAGCCGGACTGAAAATGAGCAGTTCTTC CASSRTENEQFF
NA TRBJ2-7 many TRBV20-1 TGCAGTGCTGGCTCCCAACAGGGCTCCTACGAGCAGTACTTC CSAGSQQGSYEQYF
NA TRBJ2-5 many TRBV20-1 TGCAGTGCTAGTCTGGGGCCGGAGACCCAGTACTTC CSASLGPETQYF
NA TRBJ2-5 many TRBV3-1 TGTGCCAGCAGGACGGGAGTTGGGCAAGAGACCCAGTACTTC CASRTGVGQETQYF
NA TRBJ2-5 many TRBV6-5 TGTGCCAGCAGTTACAGTCCCTCGACTCGCCCGTCCGAGACCCAGTACTTC CASSYSPSTRPSETQYF
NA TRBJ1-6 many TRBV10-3 TGTGCCATCAGTGAGACCCTAAGGGATTCACCCCTCCACTTT CAISETLRDSPLHF
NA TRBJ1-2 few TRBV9 TGTGCCAGCAGCGTAATCCCCGCCAGGGGTATGGATGGCTACACCTTC CASSVIPARGMDGYTF
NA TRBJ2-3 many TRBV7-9 TGTGCCAGCAGCTTATCAAGCGCAGATACGCAGTATTTT CASSLSSADTQYF
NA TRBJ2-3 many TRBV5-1 TGCGCCAGCAGGATGGTAAATCCTGAAGATACGCAGTATTTT CASRMVNPEDTQYF
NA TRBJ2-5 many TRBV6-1 TGTGCCAGCAGGGGGAACGGGAGATTACAAGAGACCCAGTACTTC CASRGNGRLQETQYF
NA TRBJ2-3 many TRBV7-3 TGTGCCGGATTTCGCACAGATACGCAGTATTTT CAGFRTDTQYF
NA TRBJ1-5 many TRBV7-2 TGTGCCAGCAGCCCCGGGACCGCCGTTTCCCCCCAGCATTTT CASSPGTAVSPQHF
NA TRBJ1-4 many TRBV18 TGTGCCAGCTCACCAAGAAGTGTTGGTGAAAAACTGTTTTTT CASSPRSVGEKLFF
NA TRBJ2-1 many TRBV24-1 TGTGCCACCAGTGATTGGGGGAATGAGCAGTTCTTC CATSDWGNEQFF